The present T cell receptor (beta chain) was sequenced within a study of cytomegalovirus exposure and HLA in healthy donors. At the level of the study: Researchers found that roughly 81% of almost 400 genotyped donors fell within the Caucasian-associated ancestry cluster.

Germline V gene sequence: CDR1 MNHEY, CDR2 SVGAGI. V gave up 5 bases and J gave up 0 bases; unmatched junction bases: 4. The CDR3 contains 15 residues. The PCR ran on 60 Vbeta and 13 Jbeta primers. Libraries were prepared by immunoSEQ multiplex PCR; TCRdb keeps only in-frame clonotypes and omits some of them. The sample holds about 160,000 clones, roughly 80% seen once. Sequences were obtained from PBMCs. This TCR was sampled from a boy between 2 and 10 years old in good health and CMV-seronegative. The chain employs TRBV6-5 and TRBJ1-5, with 7 bases lining up with TRBD1. The CDR3 region is CASSLTGDSNQPQHF. Here the CDR3 DNA reads TGTGCCAGCAGTCTAACAGGGGATAGCAATCAGCCCCAGCATTTT.